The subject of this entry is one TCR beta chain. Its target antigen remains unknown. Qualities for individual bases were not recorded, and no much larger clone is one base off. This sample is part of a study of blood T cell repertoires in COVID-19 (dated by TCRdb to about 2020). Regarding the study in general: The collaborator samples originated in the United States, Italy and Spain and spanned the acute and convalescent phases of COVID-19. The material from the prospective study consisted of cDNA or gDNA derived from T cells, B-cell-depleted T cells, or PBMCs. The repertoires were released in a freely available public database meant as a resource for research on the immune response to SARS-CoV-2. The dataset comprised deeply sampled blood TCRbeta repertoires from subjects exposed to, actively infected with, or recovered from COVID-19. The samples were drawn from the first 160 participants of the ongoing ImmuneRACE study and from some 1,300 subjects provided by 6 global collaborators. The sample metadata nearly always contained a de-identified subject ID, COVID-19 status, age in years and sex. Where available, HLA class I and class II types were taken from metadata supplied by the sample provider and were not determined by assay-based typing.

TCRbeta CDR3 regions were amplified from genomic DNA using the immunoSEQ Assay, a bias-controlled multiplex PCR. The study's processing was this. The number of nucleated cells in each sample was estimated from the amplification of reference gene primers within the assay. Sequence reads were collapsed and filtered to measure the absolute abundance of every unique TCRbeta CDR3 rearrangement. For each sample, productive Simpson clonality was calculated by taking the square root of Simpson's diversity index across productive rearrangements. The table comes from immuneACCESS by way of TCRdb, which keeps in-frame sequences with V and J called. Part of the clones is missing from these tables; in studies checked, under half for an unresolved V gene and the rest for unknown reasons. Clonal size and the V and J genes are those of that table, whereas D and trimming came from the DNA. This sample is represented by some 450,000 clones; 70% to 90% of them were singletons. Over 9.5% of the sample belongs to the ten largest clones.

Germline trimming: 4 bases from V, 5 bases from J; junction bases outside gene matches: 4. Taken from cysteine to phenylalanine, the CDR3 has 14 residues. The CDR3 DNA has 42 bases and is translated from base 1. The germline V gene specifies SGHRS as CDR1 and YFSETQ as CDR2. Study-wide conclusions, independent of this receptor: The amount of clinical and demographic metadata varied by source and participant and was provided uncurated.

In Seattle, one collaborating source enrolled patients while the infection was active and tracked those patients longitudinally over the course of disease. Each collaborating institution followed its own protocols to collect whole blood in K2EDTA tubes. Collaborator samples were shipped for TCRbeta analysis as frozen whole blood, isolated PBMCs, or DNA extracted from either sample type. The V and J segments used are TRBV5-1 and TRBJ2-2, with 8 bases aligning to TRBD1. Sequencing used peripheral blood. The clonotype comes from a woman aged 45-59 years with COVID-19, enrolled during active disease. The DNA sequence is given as TGCGCCAGCAGCGCGGGACAGGATACCGGGGAGCTGTTTTTT. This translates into CASSAGQDTGELFF. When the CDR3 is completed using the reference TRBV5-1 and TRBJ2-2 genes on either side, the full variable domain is KAGVTQTPRYLIKTRGQQVTLSCSPISGHRSVSWYQQTPGQGLQFLFEYFSETQRNKGNFPGRFSGRQFSNSRSEMNVSTLELGDSALYLCASSAGQDTGELFFGEGSRLTVL.